This T cell receptor beta chain emerged from a study of blood T cell repertoires in COVID-19. Overall study: Sites across the United States, Italy and Spain contributed samples from acute and convalescent COVID-19. PBMCs, B-cell-depleted T cells, or T cells were the source of the cDNA or gDNA that made up the material.

Original processing methods: How many nucleated cells were present was estimated from reference gene primer amplification. Assay used: immunoSEQ multiplex PCR; TCRdb lists only in-frame clones, some missing. V, J and clone size reflect that table, while D and trimming were determined from the DNA. The table shows 250,000 or so clones, with around 83% occurring only once. The sequenced material came from peripheral blood. This TCR came from a woman aged 35 to 49 who had recovered from COVID-19.

The CDR3 DNA reads as TGTGCCACCTCCGACAGATTCGATTCACCCCTCCACTTT. Translated, it gives CATSDRFDSPLHF. The chain has TRBV28 and TRBJ1-6, with D tentatively TRBD1 (5 bases). Between the trimmed V and J ends, which lost 10 bases and 8 bases, there was a span of 15 bases. Germline CDR1 MDHEN, CDR2 SYDVKM. This CDR3 has 13 residues.